This TCR beta chain was sequenced in a study of blood T cell repertoires in COVID-19. Looking at the study overall: Samples representing acute and convalescent COVID-19 were sourced from the United States, Italy and Spain.

Germline lookup yields CDR1 SGHTA and CDR2 FQGNSA. The CDR3 runs 12 residues. V was pared by 1 base and J by 12 bases, with 5 bases of the junction left unmatched. Methods used by the authors: Amplification of reference gene primers provided the estimated nucleated cell counts. The assay was immunoSEQ multiplex PCR, and TCRdb's table has in-frame clones only and misses some. For V, J and clone size, that table is used; D and trimming come from the DNA. The sample holds 200,000 to 250,000 clones, about 82% seen once. The J gene is TRBJ1-1, the V gene TRBV7-2; 7 bases line up with TRBD1. The source is a man older than 75 with acute or convalescent COVID-19. Input material: peripheral blood. The CDR3 here is CASSLEGARTFF. As DNA, the CDR3 is TGTGCCAGCAGCTTAGAGGGGGCCCGAACTTTCTTT.